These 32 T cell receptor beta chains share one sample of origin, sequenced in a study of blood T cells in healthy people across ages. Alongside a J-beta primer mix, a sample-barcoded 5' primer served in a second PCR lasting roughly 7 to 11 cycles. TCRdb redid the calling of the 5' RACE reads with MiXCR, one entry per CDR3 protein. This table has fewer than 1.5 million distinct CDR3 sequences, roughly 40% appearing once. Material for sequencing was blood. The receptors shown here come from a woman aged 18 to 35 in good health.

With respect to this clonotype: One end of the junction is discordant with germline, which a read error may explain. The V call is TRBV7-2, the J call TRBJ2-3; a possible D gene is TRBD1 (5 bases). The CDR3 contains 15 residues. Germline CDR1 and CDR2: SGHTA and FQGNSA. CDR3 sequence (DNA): TGTGCCAGCAGCTTAACAGGAATAAAAACAGGTACGCAGTATTTT. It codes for CASSLTGIKTGTQYF.

For the CDR3, the DNA is TGTGCCAGCAGTCACGGACAGGGAAACTACAATGAGCAGTTCTTC. This gives the protein CASSHGQGNYNEQFF. The J gene is TRBJ2-1, the V gene TRBV28; TRBD1 matches at 8 bases. CDR1 and CDR2 from the germline V gene are MDHEN and SYDVKM. The CDR3 is 15 residues long. Trimming at V came to 5 bases and at J to 3 bases, leaving 6 bases not matched to a gene.

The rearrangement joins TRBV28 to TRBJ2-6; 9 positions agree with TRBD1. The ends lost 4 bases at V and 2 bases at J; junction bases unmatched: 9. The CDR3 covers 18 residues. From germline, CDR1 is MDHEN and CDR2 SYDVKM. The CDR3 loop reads CASSSTQGALPGANVLTF. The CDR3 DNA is TGTGCCAGCAGTTCTACACAGGGGGCGCTTCCTGGGGCCAACGTCCTGACTTTC.

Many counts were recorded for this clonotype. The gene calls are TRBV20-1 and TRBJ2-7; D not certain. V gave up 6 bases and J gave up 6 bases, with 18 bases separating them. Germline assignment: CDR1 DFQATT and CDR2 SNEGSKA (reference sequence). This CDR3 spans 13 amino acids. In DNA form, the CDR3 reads TGCAGTGCCCAACCCGGCAGTCAGTTCGAGCAGTACTTC. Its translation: CSAQPGSQFEQYF.

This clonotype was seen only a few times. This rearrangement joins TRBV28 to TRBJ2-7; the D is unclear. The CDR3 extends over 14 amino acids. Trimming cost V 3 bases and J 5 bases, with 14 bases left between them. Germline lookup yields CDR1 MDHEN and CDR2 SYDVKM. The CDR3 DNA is TGTGCCAGCAGTTTGTTGCTCCGAGCCCACGAGCAGTACTTC. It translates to CASSLLLRAHEQYF.

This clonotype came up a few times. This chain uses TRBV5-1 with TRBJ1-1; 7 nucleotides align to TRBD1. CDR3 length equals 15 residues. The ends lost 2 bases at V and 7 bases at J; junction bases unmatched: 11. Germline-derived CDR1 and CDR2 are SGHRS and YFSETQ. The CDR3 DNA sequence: TGCGCCAGCAGCTTCTCCATACAGGGGATATATGAAGCTTTCTTT. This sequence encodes CASSFSIQGIYEAFF.

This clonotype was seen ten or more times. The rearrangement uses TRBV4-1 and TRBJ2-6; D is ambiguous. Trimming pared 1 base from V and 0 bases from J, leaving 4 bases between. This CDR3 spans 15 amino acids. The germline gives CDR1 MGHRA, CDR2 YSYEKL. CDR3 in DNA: TGCGCCAGCAGCCAAGCCGGCTCTGGGGCCAACGTCCTGACTTTC. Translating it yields CASSQAGSGANVLTF.

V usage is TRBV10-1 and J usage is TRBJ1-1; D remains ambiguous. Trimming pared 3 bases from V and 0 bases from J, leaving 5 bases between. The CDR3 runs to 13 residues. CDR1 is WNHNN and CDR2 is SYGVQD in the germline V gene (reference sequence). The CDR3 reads CASSDELNTEAFF. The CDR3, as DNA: TGCGCCAGCAGTGATGAGTTGAACACTGAAGCTTTCTTT.

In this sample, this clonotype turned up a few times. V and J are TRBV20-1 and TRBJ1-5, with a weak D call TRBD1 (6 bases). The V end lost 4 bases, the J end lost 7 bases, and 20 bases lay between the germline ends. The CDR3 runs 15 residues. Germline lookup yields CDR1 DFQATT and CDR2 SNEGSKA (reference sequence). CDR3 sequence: CSATRLVAGAQPQHF. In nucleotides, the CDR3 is TGCAGTGCTACACGTTTAGTTGCAGGGGCGCAGCCCCAGCATTTT.

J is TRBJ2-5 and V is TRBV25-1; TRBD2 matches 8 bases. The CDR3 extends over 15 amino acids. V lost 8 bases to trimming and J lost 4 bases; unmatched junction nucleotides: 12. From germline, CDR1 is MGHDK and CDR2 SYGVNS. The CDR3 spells CASRMRGARGETQYF. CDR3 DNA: TGTGCCAGCCGAATGCGGGGGGCGCGCGGAGAGACCCAGTACTTC.

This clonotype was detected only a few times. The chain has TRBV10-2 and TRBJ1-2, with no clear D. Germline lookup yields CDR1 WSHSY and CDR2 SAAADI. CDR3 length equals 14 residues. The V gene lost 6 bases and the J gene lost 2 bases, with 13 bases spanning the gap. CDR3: CASRDRTANYGYTF. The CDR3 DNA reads TGCGCCAGCAGGGATCGGACGGCCAACTATGGCTACACCTTC.

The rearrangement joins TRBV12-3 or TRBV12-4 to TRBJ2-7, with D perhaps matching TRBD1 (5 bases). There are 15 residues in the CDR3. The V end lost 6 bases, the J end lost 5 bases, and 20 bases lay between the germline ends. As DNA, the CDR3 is TGTGCCAGCAGCCCCCCGTCCGGCGGACATGACGAGCAGTACTTC. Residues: CASSPPSGGHDEQYF.

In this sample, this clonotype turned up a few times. The CDR3 bases are TGTGCCAGCAGTGAAGTTGAAAAACTGTTTTTT. Encoded protein: CASSEVEKLFF. The rearrangement links TRBV12-3 or TRBV12-4 to TRBJ1-4; no clear D. Trimming left V 5 bases short and J 7 bases short, with 5 bases between. The CDR3 contains 11 residues.

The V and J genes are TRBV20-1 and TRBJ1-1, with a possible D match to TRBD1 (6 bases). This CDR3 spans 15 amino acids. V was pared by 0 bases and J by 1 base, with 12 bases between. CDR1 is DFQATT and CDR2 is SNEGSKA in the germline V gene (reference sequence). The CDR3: CSARDLGAGNTEAFF. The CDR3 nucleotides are TGCAGTGCTAGAGATCTGGGGGCGGGGAACACTGAAGCTTTCTTT.

The CDR3 sequence: CASSPRQGPPNEQFF. In DNA, the CDR3 is TGTGCCAGCAGCCCACGACAGGGACCCCCGAATGAGCAGTTCTTC. V and J are TRBV7-9 and TRBJ2-1; 7 bases are a match to TRBD1. This CDR3 has 15 residues. CDR1 and CDR2 from the germline V gene are SEHNR and FQNEAQ (reference sequence). V dropped 5 bases and J dropped 7; count of bases not matched to a gene: 11.

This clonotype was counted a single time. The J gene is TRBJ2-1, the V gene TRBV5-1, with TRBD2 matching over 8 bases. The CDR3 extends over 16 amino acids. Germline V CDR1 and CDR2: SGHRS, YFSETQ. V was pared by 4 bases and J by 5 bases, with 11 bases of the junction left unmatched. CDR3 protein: CASSRGAVAGNNEQFF. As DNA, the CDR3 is TGCGCCAGCAGCCGCGGCGCGGTAGCGGGGAACAATGAGCAGTTCTTC.

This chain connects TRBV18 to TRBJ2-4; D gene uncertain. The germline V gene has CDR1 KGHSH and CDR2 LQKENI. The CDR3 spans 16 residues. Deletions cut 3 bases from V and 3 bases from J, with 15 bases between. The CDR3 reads CASSPQKKTIKNIQYF. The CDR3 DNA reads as TGTGCCAGCTCACCCCAGAAAAAAACCATCAAAAACATTCAGTACTTC.

CDR3 in amino acids: CASSEGTGSYNEQFF. CDR3 in DNA: TGCGCCAGCAGTGAGGGGACAGGGTCCTACAATGAGCAGTTCTTC. The chain carries TRBV10-1 and TRBJ2-1, with 9 bases identical to TRBD1. In germline, CDR1 is WNHNN, CDR2 SYGVQD (reference sequence). The CDR3 runs 15 residues. V lost 2 bases and J lost 1; bases outside the gene matches: 0.

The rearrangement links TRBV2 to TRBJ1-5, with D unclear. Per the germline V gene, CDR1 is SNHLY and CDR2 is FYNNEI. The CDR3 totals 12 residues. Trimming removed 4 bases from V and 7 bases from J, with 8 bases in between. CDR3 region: CASSVPPQPQHF. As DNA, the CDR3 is TGTGCCAGCAGTGTCCCCCCCCAGCCCCAGCATTTT.

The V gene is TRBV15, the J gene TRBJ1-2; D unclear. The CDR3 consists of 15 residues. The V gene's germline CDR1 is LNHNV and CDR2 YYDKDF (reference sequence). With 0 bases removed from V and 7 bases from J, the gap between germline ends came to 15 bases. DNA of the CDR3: TGTGCCACCAGCAGAGACGCCCCACGATTCAGTGGCTACACCTTC. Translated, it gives CATSRDAPRFSGYTF.

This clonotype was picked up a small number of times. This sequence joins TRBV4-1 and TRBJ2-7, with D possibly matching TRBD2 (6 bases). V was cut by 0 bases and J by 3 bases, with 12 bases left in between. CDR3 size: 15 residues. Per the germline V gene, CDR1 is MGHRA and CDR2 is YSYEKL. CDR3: CASSQEGTLGYEQYF. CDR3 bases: TGCGCCAGCAGCCAAGAGGGGACTCTTGGCTACGAGCAGTACTTC.

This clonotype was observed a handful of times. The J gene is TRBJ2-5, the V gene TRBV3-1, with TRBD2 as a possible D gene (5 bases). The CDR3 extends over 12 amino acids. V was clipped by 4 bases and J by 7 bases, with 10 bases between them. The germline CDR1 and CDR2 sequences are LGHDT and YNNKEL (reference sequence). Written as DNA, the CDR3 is TGTGCCAGCAGCCCACAAGAGGGGACCCAGTACTTC. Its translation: CASSPQEGTQYF.

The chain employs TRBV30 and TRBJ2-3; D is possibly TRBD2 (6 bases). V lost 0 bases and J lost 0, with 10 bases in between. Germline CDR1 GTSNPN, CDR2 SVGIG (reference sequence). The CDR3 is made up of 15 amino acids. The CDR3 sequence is CAWSVGGLSTDTQYF. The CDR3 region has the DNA TGTGCCTGGAGTGTAGGAGGGCTAAGCACAGATACGCAGTATTTT.

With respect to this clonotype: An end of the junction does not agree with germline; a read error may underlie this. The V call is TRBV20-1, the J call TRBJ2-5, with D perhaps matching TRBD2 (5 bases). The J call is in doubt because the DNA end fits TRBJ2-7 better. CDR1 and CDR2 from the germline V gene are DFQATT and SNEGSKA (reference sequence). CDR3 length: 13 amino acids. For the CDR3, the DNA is TGCAGTACTAGAAGAGCCCTTATGGACGAGCAGTACTTC. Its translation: CSTRRALMDEQYF.

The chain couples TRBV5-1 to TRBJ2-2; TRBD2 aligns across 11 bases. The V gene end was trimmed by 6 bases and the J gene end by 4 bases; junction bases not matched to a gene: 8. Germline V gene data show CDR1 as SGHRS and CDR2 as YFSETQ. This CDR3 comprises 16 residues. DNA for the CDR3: TGCGCCAGCACTCAAACTAGCGGGAGAGGCACCGGGGAGCTGTTTTTT. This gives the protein CASTQTSGRGTGELFF.

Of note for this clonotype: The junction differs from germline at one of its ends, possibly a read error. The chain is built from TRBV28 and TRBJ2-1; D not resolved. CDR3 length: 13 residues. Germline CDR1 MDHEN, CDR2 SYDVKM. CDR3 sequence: CASSLMSHNEQFF. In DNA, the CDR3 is TGTGCCAGTAGTTTAATGAGCCACAATGAGCAGTTCTTC.

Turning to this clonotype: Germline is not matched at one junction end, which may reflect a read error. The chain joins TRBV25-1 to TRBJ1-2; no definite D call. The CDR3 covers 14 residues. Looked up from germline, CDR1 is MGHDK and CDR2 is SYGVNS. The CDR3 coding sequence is TGTGTCAGCAGTGAAGAGGCTTACGGCTATGGCTACACCTTC. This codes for CVSSEEAYGYGYTF.

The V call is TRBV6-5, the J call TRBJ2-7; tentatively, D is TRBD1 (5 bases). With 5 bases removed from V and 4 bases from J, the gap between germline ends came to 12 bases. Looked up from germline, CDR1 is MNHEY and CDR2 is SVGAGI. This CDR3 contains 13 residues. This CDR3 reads CASSDRERYEQYF. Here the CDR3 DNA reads TGTGCCAGCAGTGACAGAGAACGTTACGAGCAGTACTTC.

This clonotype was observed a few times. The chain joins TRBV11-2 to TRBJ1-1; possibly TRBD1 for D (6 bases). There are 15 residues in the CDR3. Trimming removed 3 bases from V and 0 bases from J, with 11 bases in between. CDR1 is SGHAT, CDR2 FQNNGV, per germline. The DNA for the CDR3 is TGTGCCAGCAGCTTTAGACAGGCTGTGAACACTGAAGCTTTCTTT. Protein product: CASSFRQAVNTEAFF.

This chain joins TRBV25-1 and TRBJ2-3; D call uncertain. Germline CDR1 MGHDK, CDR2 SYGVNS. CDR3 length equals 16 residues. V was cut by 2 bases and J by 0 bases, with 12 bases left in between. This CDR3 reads CASSETSASSTDTQYF. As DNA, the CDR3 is TGTGCCAGCAGTGAAACCTCCGCCTCTAGCACAGATACGCAGTATTTT.

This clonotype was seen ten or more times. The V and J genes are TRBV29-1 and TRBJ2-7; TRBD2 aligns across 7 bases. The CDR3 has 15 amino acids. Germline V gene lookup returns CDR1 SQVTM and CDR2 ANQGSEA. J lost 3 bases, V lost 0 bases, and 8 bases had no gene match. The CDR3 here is CSVEDLREARYEQYF. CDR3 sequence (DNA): TGCAGCGTTGAAGATCTTCGGGAGGCACGCTACGAGCAGTACTTC.

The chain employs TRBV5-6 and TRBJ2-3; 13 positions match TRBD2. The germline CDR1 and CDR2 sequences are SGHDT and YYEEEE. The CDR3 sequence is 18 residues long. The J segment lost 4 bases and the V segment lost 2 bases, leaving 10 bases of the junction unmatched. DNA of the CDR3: TGTGCCAGCAGCTTCAGGACTAGCGGGAGTAAGAGCGCAGATACGCAGTATTTT. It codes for CASSFRTSGSKSADTQYF.